These 14 T cell receptor beta chains came from one sample sequenced in a study of cytomegalovirus exposure and HLA in healthy donors. The PCR had 60 Vbeta and 13 Jbeta primers. Using immunoSEQ multiplex PCR, the repertoire was profiled, and TCRdb retains in-frame clones only, with some absent. This table holds 55,000 to 65,000 clones. Sequenced: PBMCs. All receptors derive from a young woman in good health and CMV-seronegative.

The chain employs TRBV7-8 and TRBJ2-5; D unresolved. CDR3 length equals 12 residues. Germline V gene lookup returns CDR1 SGHVS and CDR2 FQNEAQ. V lost 3 bases, J lost 5 bases, and 7 bases lay in between. This chain's CDR3 is CASSLGQETQYF. DNA for the CDR3: TGTGCCAGCAGCTTGGGCCAGGAGACCCAGTACTTC. Full variable domain (missing parts from reference TRBV7-8 and TRBJ2-5): GAGVSQSPRYKVAKRGQDVALRCDPISGHVSLFWYQQALGQGPEFLTYFQNEAQLDKSGLPSDRFFAERPEGSVSTLKIQRTQQEDSAVYLCASSLGQETQYFGPGTRLLVL.

To note about this clone: The same CDR3 is also encoded by other DNA sequences in this sample. The CDR3 DNA sequence: TGTGCCAGCTCACCTGGGCCTAATCAGCCCCAGCATTTT. Protein sequence: CASSPGPNQPQHF. The chain has TRBV18 and TRBJ1-5; unclear D gene. V lost 3 bases and J lost 4, with 7 bases in between. CDR3 size: 13 residues. CDR1 is KGHSH, CDR2 LQKENI, per germline.

The chain uses TRBV18 and TRBJ2-1; weak D call: TRBD2 (5 bases). The germline CDR1 and CDR2 sequences are KGHSH and LQKENI. Trimming pared 1 base from V and 6 bases from J, leaving 13 bases between. The CDR3 length is 15 residues. The CDR3 sequence is CASSPRVLSGNEQFF. CDR3 nucleotides: TGTGCCAGCTCACCACGAGTTCTCAGCGGCAATGAGCAGTTCTTC.

The chain is built from TRBV19 and TRBJ2-7, with D unresolved. Germline lookup yields CDR1 LNHDA and CDR2 SQIVND (reference sequence). V lost 5 bases and J 6 bases, leaving 8 bases between the germline ends. The CDR3 covers 11 residues. This chain's CDR3 is CASSETPEQYF. The CDR3 DNA reads TGTGCCAGTAGTGAGACACCCGAGCAGTACTTC.

The chain combines TRBV5-1 with TRBJ2-7; no definite D call. The CDR3 totals 13 residues. Looked up from germline, CDR1 is SGHRS and CDR2 is YFSETQ. Trimming pared 0 bases from V and 5 bases from J, leaving 9 bases between. The CDR3 nucleotides are TGCGCCAGCAGCTTGGAGATGCGCGACGAGCAGTACTTC. Translation: CASSLEMRDEQYF.

The chain has TRBV2 and TRBJ1-2; TRBD1 matches 7 bases. Trimming removed 6 bases from V and 1 base from J; junction bases left unmatched: 8. The CDR3 contains 15 residues. The germline gives CDR1 SNHLY, CDR2 FYNNEI. CDR3 region: CASSANRGGNYGYTF. CDR3 bases: TGTGCCAGCAGCGCCAACAGGGGTGGTAACTATGGCTACACCTTC.

The V and J genes are TRBV18 and TRBJ1-1, with D hard to call. The CDR3 runs to 13 residues. V lost 6 bases and J lost 7, with 15 bases in between. The germline gives CDR1 KGHSH, CDR2 LQKENI. CDR3: CASSTGTAIEAFF. The CDR3 DNA reads TGTGCCAGCTCTACCGGTACAGCAATTGAAGCTTTCTTT.

This chain links TRBV11-3 with TRBJ2-7; the D gene is possibly TRBD1 (6 bases). V shed 0 bases and J shed 3 bases, with 6 bases lying between them. Germline-derived CDR1 and CDR2 are SGHNT and YENEEA. The CDR3 contains 13 residues. DNA of the CDR3: TGTGCCAGCAGCTTAGAACAGGGCTACGAGCAGTACTTC. It specifies CASSLEQGYEQYF.

For this clone: One end of the junction is discordant with germline, which a read error may explain. V usage is TRBV10-1 and J usage is TRBJ2-3; D gene unclear. CDR1 is WNHNN and CDR2 is SYGVQD in the germline V gene (reference sequence). The CDR3 runs to 14 residues. Here the CDR3 reads CASSQRSEADKQYF. CDR3 nucleotides: TGCGCCAGCAGTCAAAGGTCCGAGGCAGATAAGCAGTATTTT.

The chain employs TRBV4-1 and TRBJ1-2; possibly TRBD1 for D (5 bases). The germline CDR1 and CDR2 sequences are MGHRA and YSYEKL. The CDR3 has 17 residues. V lost 4 bases to trimming and J lost 2 bases, with 20 bases between them. The CDR3 is CASSRGAFGAVNYGYTF. The CDR3 DNA is TGCGCCAGCAGCCGAGGTGCTTTTGGGGCAGTAAACTATGGCTACACCTTC.

The CDR3 DNA reads TGCGCCAGCAGCGCGGACAGGATGAACACCGGGGAGCTGTTTTTT. Residues: CASSADRMNTGELFF. V gene TRBV5-1 combines with J gene TRBJ2-2; 7 bases are shared with TRBD1. V shed 4 bases and J 1 base; nucleotides not matched to a gene: 4. CDR1 is SGHRS and CDR2 is YFSETQ in the germline V gene. The CDR3 length is 15 residues.

V gene TRBV30 combines with J gene TRBJ2-1; D may be TRBD1 (5 bases). The CDR3 covers 14 residues. CDR1 and CDR2 (germline): GTSNPN, SVGIG (reference sequence). V lost 4 bases and J lost 4, with 14 bases in between. CDR3 in amino acids: CAWIGQGPYNEQFF. The CDR3 region has the DNA TGTGCCTGGATTGGTCAGGGCCCGTACAATGAGCAGTTCTTC.

This chain uses TRBV6-5 with TRBJ1-1, with D perhaps TRBD1 (6 bases). Trimming took off 2 bases at V and 7 bases at J, with 11 bases between the two ends. The CDR3 spans 13 residues. Germline V gives CDR1 MNHEY, CDR2 SVGAGI. As DNA, the CDR3 is TGTGCCAGCAGTTACAATCGACAGGTTGAAGCTTTCTTT. Residues: CASSYNRQVEAFF.

This chain connects TRBV10-3 to TRBJ2-7; TRBD1 matches at 8 bases. V dropped 8 bases and J dropped 2; count of bases not matched to a gene: 5. The germline CDR1 and CDR2 sequences are ENHRY and SYGVKD. This CDR3 is built from 13 residues. The CDR3 loop is CAIPGDRPYEQYF. CDR3 DNA: TGTGCCATCCCCGGGGACAGGCCCTACGAGCAGTACTTC.